Listed here are 28 T cell receptor beta chains from one sample, sequenced in a study of blood T cells in healthy people across ages. With a J-beta primer mix and a sample-barcoded 5' primer, a second PCR ran about 7 to 12 cycles. TCRdb reanalysed the 5' RACE reads using MiXCR and keeps one entry per CDR3 protein. The data hold 1.5 million to 2 million distinct CDR3 sequences, with under 30% observed a single time. The sequenced sample consisted of blood. These receptors came from a woman aged 25 to 39 in good health.

In this sample, this clonotype turned up many times. V usage is TRBV29-1 and J usage is TRBJ2-1; D gene ambiguous. Looked up from germline, CDR1 is SQVTM and CDR2 is ANQGSEA. Between the trimmed V and J ends, which lost 1 base and 2 bases, there was a span of 9 bases. The CDR3 sequence is 14 residues long. The CDR3 coding sequence is TGCAGCGTTGAAGTCGGCGGCCCCTACAATGAGCAGTTCTTC. This sequence encodes CSVEVGGPYNEQFF.

This chain links TRBV12-3 or TRBV12-4 with TRBJ1-2; D might be TRBD1 (5 bases). The germline V and J ends were trimmed by 1 base and 6 bases, with 12 bases remaining between them. CDR3 length: 14 residues. Written as DNA, the CDR3 is TGTGCCAGCAGTTTAGGCAGGGAGTATAATGGCTACACCTTC. It yields the protein CASSLGREYNGYTF.

This clonotype has a count of ten or more. In DNA form, the CDR3 reads TGCAGTGCTAGTCCGCTTCATCTAGCCAAAAACATTCAGTACTTC. Residues: CSASPLHLAKNIQYF. The chain is built from TRBV20-1 and TRBJ2-4; D uncertain. Germline V gene lookup returns CDR1 DFQATT and CDR2 SNEGSKA (reference sequence). The germline V and J ends were trimmed by 3 bases and 0 bases, with 12 bases remaining between them. The CDR3 runs to 15 residues.

The chain uses TRBV10-2 and TRBJ2-7; 7 bases are shared with TRBD2. V lost 6 bases, J lost 5 bases, and 7 bases stayed unmatched. Germline V gene lookup returns CDR1 WSHSY and CDR2 SAAADI. This CDR3 is 13 amino acids long. CDR3 coding DNA: TGCGCCAGCAGGGGCCTTCTAGCGGACGAGCAGTACTTC. Protein: CASRGLLADEQYF.

This clonotype has at least ten counts. V and J are TRBV7-8 and TRBJ2-1; 7 nucleotides match TRBD2. The V and J ends lost 6 bases and 0 bases, in that order; junction bases with no gene match: 8. CDR3 length equals 16 residues. Germline V gene data show CDR1 as SGHVS and CDR2 as FQNEAQ. The DNA of the CDR3 is TGTGCCAGCAGGACCACGCGGGAGAGCTCCTACAATGAGCAGTTCTTC. Residues: CASRTTRESSYNEQFF.

The table lists this clonotype with a few counts. The DNA for the CDR3 is TGCGCCAGCAGCCAAGATCAAGGACCCACAGATACGCAGTATTTT. Protein sequence: CASSQDQGPTDTQYF. The V gene is TRBV4-1, the J gene TRBJ2-3, with D hard to call. CDR3 length equals 15 residues. The germline gives CDR1 MGHRA, CDR2 YSYEKL. V was trimmed by 0 bases and J by 2 bases, leaving 9 bases between them.

This clonotype was seen many times. The V gene is TRBV12-3 or TRBV12-4, the J gene TRBJ2-6; 8 bases are a match to TRBD1. The trim removed 6 bases at V and 5 bases at J, leaving 12 bases unmatched. The CDR3 spans 17 residues. The CDR3 DNA reads as TGTGCCAGCAGACCAGGGACAGGAGGTGGATGGGCCAACGTCCTGACTTTC. Protein: CASRPGTGGGWANVLTF.

This clonotype was seen only a few times. The V call is TRBV29-1, the J call TRBJ2-1; the D call may be TRBD1 or TRBD2 (5 bases each). Germline assignment: CDR1 SQVTM and CDR2 ANQGSEA. The CDR3 totals 12 residues. Trimming removed 0 bases from V and 9 bases from J, with 9 bases in between. CDR3 residues: CSVEDQGVEQFF. In DNA form, the CDR3 reads TGCAGCGTTGAAGACCAGGGAGTTGAGCAGTTCTTC.

This clonotype was observed at least ten times. At one boundary the junction diverges from the germline segment, which might be a read error. V is TRBV29-1 and J is TRBJ2-7; 12 bases fit TRBD1. Germline V gene sequence: CDR1 SQVTM, CDR2 ANQGSEA. This CDR3 region has 14 residues. CDR3 in DNA: TGCATCGTTGAAGCTGGGACAGGGGGCAACGAGCAGTACTTC. This codes for CIVEAGTGGNEQYF.

A few counts support this clonotype. The chain links TRBV20-1 to TRBJ1-2, with a tentative D call TRBD1 (6 bases). Trimming shortened V by 6 bases and J by 6 bases, and 17 bases separated the two germline ends. There are 13 residues in the CDR3. CDR1 is DFQATT, CDR2 SNEGSKA, per germline (reference sequence). CDR3 sequence: CSASNTGLDGYTF. The CDR3, as DNA: TGCAGTGCCAGCAATACAGGGTTGGATGGCTACACCTTC.

On this clonotype itself: This may be a read error: a much more frequent sequence differs by one nucleotide. J is TRBJ2-7 and V is TRBV4-3; the match to TRBD1 covers 7 bases. CDR3 size: 15 residues. Trimming at V came to 1 base and at J to 4 bases, leaving 7 bases not matched to a gene. In germline, CDR1 is LGHNA, CDR2 YSLEER. CDR3: CASSQGYEGAYEQYF. DNA of the CDR3: TGCGCCAGCAGCCAAGGTTACGAGGGGGCGTACGAGCAGTACTTC.

This clonotype has only a few counts. The chain links TRBV20-1 to TRBJ2-5; 9 bases are shared with TRBD2. Looked up from germline, CDR1 is DFQATT and CDR2 is SNEGSKA (reference sequence). There are 14 residues in the CDR3. Trimming cost V 3 bases and J 5 bases; bases outside gene matches: 7. CDR3 nucleotide sequence: TGCAGTGCTAGTCATAGCGGGGGTCGGGAGACCCAGTACTTC. Amino acid sequence: CSASHSGGRETQYF.

This clonotype was counted only a few times. J is TRBJ2-4 and V is TRBV28; D could derive from TRBD1 or TRBD2 (5 bases each). V dropped 7 bases and J dropped 13 bases, with 23 bases sitting between them. CDR3 size: 14 residues. Germline values: CDR1 MDHEN, CDR2 SYDVKM. CDR3 sequence: CASTDITGATAQYF. CDR3 DNA: TGTGCCAGCACCGACATCACCGGGGCCACAGCGCAGTACTTC.

Ten or more counts support this clonotype. J is TRBJ2-2 and V is TRBV28; 7 bases line up with TRBD2. The CDR3 contains 13 residues. From germline, CDR1 is MDHEN and CDR2 SYDVKM. J was trimmed by 6 bases and V by 5 bases; bases with no gene match: 3. CDR3 DNA: TGTGCCAGCAGTCGACGGGGGGCCGGGGAGCTGTTTTTT. Its translation: CASSRRGAGELFF.

The rearrangement uses TRBV5-6 and TRBJ2-4; possible D gene TRBD1, 5 bases. Deletions cut 0 bases from V and 2 bases from J, with 12 bases between. The CDR3 is 16 amino acids. The V gene's germline CDR1 is SGHDT and CDR2 YYEEEE. The CDR3 spells CASSLGQLSPKNIQYF. CDR3 nucleotide sequence: TGTGCCAGCAGCTTGGGACAGTTATCTCCCAAAAACATTCAGTACTTC.

The table lists this clonotype with a few counts. V usage is TRBV11-3 and J usage is TRBJ1-4; the D is unclear. The CDR3 runs 15 residues. The germline CDR1 and CDR2 sequences are SGHNT and YENEEA. The ends were cut back, 4 bases at V and 4 bases at J, with 13 bases in the middle. The CDR3 loop is CASSSSPPLNEKLFF. Written as DNA, the CDR3 is TGTGCCAGCAGCTCAAGTCCACCCCTTAATGAAAAACTGTTTTTT.

This clonotype was seen once. This chain uses TRBV5-6 with TRBJ2-7; 10 bases agree with TRBD2. V lost 2 bases to trimming and J lost 0 bases; unmatched junction nucleotides: 5. Germline V gives CDR1 SGHDT, CDR2 YYEEEE. The CDR3 has 16 amino acids. The CDR3 loop is CASSLGTSVASYEQYF. The DNA for the CDR3 is TGTGCCAGCAGCTTAGGGACTAGCGTGGCCTCCTACGAGCAGTACTTC.

This rearrangement joins TRBV20-1 to TRBJ2-5, with 9 bases fitting TRBD1. Trimming took 0 bases from V and 4 from J; bases not matched to a gene: 9. Germline V lookup: CDR1 DFQATT, CDR2 SNEGSKA (reference sequence). The CDR3 extends over 16 amino acids. In DNA form, the CDR3 reads TGCAGTGCTAGAGACTCGACAGGGGGGAATGGAGAGACCCAGTACTTC. Its protein product is CSARDSTGGNGETQYF.

This clonotype appeared a few times. The genes are TRBV29-1 and TRBJ2-1; TRBD1 aligns across 9 bases. This CDR3 spans 15 amino acids. Losses at the gene ends were 6 bases for V and 7 bases for J; bases not matched to a gene: 13. Germline V CDR1 and CDR2: SQVTM, ANQGSEA. Written as DNA, the CDR3 is TGCAGCGTCCCGAGGGGACAGGGCCGTCGAAATGAGCAGTTCTTC. The encoded protein is CSVPRGQGRRNEQFF.

This clonotype turned up a few times. The chain uses TRBV10-3 and TRBJ2-7; D is undetermined. V dropped 2 bases and J dropped 4 bases, with 3 bases sitting between them. CDR3 length: 11 residues. Germline V lookup: CDR1 ENHRY, CDR2 SYGVKD. This CDR3 is CAISEDYEQYF. The CDR3 DNA sequence: TGTGCCATCAGTGAGGATTACGAGCAGTACTTC.

This clonotype appeared a few times. The chain combines TRBV7-7 with TRBJ2-5, with D tentatively TRBD2 (5 bases). Trimming removed 2 bases from V and 2 bases from J, with 12 bases in between. The CDR3 covers 15 residues. CDR1 is SSHAT, CDR2 FNYEAQ, per germline (reference sequence). The CDR3 protein is CASSLSGSRQETQYF. Here the CDR3 DNA reads TGTGCCAGCAGCTTATCGGGGTCCAGACAAGAGACCCAGTACTTC. The variable domain in full, completed from reference TRBV7-7 and TRBJ2-5, reads GAGVSQSPRYKVTKRGQDVTLRCDPISSHATLYWYQQALGQGPEFLTYFNYEAQPDKSGLPSDRFSAERPEGSISTLTIQRTEQRDSAMYRCASSLSGSRQETQYFGPGTRLLVL.

This clonotype was recorded at least ten times. V usage is TRBV10-3 and J usage is TRBJ2-1; 8 bases are a match to TRBD1. With V trimmed by 5 bases and J by 8 bases, 11 bases remained unmatched. Germline-derived CDR1 and CDR2 are ENHRY and SYGVKD. CDR3 length equals 15 residues. CDR3 DNA sequence: TGTGCCATCAGTCCTGACAGGGGTGTTGAGGATGAGCAGTTCTTC. Translated: CAISPDRGVEDEQFF.

This chain connects TRBV6-1 to TRBJ2-7; TRBD1 or TRBD2 may be the D gene (5 bases each). The CDR3 loop spans 13 amino acids. Germline assignment: CDR1 MNHNS and CDR2 SASEGT. The V and J ends lost 8 bases and 3 bases respectively, with 14 bases between them. The CDR3 sequence: CASQPGPYYEQYF. CDR3 bases: TGTGCCAGCCAACCGGGACCCTACTACGAGCAGTACTTC.

The V call is TRBV7-2, the J call TRBJ2-2; a weak D match, TRBD2 (5 bases). This CDR3 region has 15 residues. With 6 bases removed from V and 1 base from J, the gap between germline ends came to 12 bases. Per germline, CDR1 SGHTA and CDR2 FQGNSA. In nucleotides, the CDR3 is TGTGCCAGCAGAGCGGTAGCAATGAACACCGGGGAGCTGTTTTTT. Translating gives CASRAVAMNTGELFF.

The rearrangement links TRBV9 to TRBJ2-3; TRBD1 matches 8 bases. V gave up 0 bases and J gave up 0 bases; unmatched junction bases: 6. CDR1 is SGDLS and CDR2 is YYNGEE in the germline V gene. The CDR3 consists of 17 residues. The CDR3 DNA is TGTGCCAGCAGCGTAGGAGGACAGGGACCTAGCACAGATACGCAGTATTTT. Its translation is CASSVGGQGPSTDTQYF.

This chain joins TRBV12-3 or TRBV12-4 and TRBJ2-7; D perhaps matches TRBD1 (6 bases). Trimming cost V 4 bases and J 1 base, with 11 bases left between them. The CDR3 runs to 14 residues. CDR3 amino acids: CASSSYDRSYEQYF. CDR3 coding DNA: TGTGCCAGCAGTTCCTATGACAGGTCCTACGAGCAGTACTTC.

Points on this clonotype: Since a much larger clone is just one base distant, this may be a read error. The chain couples TRBV29-1 to TRBJ2-6; 11 nucleotides line up with TRBD1. CDR3 length: 17 residues. Germline V lookup: CDR1 SQVTM, CDR2 ANQGSEA. The CDR3 nucleotides read TGCAACGTAGTAGGACAGGGGGCTGTGTCTGGGGCCAACGTCCTGACTTTC. Encoded protein: CNVVGQGAVSGANVLTF.

The chain links TRBV5-1 to TRBJ2-7, with D unresolved. The CDR3 loop spans 15 amino acids. Germline CDR1 reads SGHRS; CDR2 reads YFSETQ. The V gene lost 0 bases and the J gene lost 2 bases, with 12 bases spanning the gap. The CDR3 is CASSLGVSVPYEQYF. In DNA, the CDR3 is TGCGCCAGCAGCTTGGGAGTATCGGTTCCCTACGAGCAGTACTTC. Together with reference TRBV5-1 and TRBJ2-7, the CDR3 gives the full variable domain: KAGVTQTPRYLIKTRGQQVTLSCSPISGHRSVSWYQQTPGQGLQFLFEYFSETQRNKGNFPGRFSGRQFSNSRSEMNVSTLELGDSALYLCASSLGVSVPYEQYFGPGTRLTVT.